This TCR beta chain was retrieved from a study of Graves' ophthalmopathy and Graves' hyperthyroidism. The CDR3 is made up of 15 amino acids. Germline CDR1 reads MDHEN; CDR2 reads SYDVKM. V was pared by 6 bases and J by 0 bases, with 15 bases between. Whole-study findings and limits: It was with approximately 69% sensitivity and 72% to 75% specificity that the model predicted ophthalmopathy progression.

This clonotype has at least ten counts. Its cognate antigen is unknown. The study amplified TCR beta CDR3 regions using RNA transcripts. First-round RT-PCR used HTBI primers; second-round multiplex PCR followed. MiXCR was run by TCRdb on the multiplex PCR reads, yielding one entry per CDR3 protein. The data hold 300,000 to 400,000 distinct CDR3 sequences, with roughly a sixth observed a single time. Other autoimmune disease, uncontrolled infection, pregnancy and lactation led to exclusion. The origin of this receptor is an adult woman with stable Graves' hyperthyroidism. The sample was peripheral blood. J is TRBJ2-7 and V is TRBV28; D unclear. The CDR3 loop reads CASRLATLRSYEQYF. The CDR3 DNA sequence: TGTGCCAGCAGGCTCGCGACTCTTCGCTCCTACGAGCAGTACTTC.